A single count supports the clone carrying this TCR beta chain. Antigen unknown. Germline CDR1 is SGHDN and CDR2 is FVKESK. The CDR3 has 13 residues. The germline V and J ends were trimmed by 0 bases and 10 bases, with 12 bases remaining between them. The data stem from a study of primary melanoma T cells and metastatic recurrence. Study results and caveats: Suggested, not shown: primary melanomas can contain effective antitumor T cells.

Assay used: immunoSEQ multiplex PCR; TCRdb lists only in-frame clones, some missing. The sample has 700 to 750 clones; about 73% are singletons. The clonotype comes from a human donor with melanoma. The source material was melanoma tumor tissue. This chain uses TRBV14 with TRBJ1-1; no clear D. CDR3 nucleotides: TGTGCCAGCAGCCAAGATCTCTCCGGGGTAGCTTTCTTT. Translating gives CASSQDLSGVAFF. The full variable domain, completed using reference TRBV14 and TRBJ1-1, is EAGVTQFPSHSVIEKGQTVTLRCDPISGHDNLYWYRRVMGKEIKFLLHFVKESKQDESGMPNNRFLAERTGGTYSTLKVQPAELEDSGVYFCASSQDLSGVAFFGQGTRLTVV.